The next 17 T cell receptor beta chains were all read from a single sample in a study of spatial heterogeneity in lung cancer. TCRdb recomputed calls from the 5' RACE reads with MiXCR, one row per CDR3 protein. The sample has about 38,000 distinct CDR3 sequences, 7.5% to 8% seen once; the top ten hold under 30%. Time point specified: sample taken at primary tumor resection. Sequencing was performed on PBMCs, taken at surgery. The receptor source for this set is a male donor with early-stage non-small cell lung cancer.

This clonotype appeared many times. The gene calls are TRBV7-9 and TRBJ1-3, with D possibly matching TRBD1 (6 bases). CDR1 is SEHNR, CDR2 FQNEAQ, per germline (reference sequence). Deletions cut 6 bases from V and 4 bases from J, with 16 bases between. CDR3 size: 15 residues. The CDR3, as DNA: TGTGCCAGCAGTTCCCAAGGGGGATTCGGAAACACCATATATTTT. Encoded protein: CASSSQGGFGNTIYF.

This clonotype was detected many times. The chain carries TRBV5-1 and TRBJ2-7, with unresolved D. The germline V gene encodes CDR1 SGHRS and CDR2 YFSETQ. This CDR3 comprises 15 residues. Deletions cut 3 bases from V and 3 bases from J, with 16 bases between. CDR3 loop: CASSYVSRALYEQYV. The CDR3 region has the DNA TGCGCCAGCAGCTATGTTTCCCGGGCCCTCTACGAGCAGTACGTC.

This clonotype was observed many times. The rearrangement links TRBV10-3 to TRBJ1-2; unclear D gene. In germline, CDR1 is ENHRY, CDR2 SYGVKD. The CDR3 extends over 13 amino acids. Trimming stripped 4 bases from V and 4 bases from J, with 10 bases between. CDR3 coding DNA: TGTGCCATCAGTGGGACCGTTACCTATGGCTACACCTTC. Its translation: CAISGTVTYGYTF.

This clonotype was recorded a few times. The CDR3 DNA reads TGTGCCAGCAGTTTGGGGTTCTATGGCTACACCTTC. Translated, it gives CASSLGFYGYTF. This sequence joins TRBV12-3 or TRBV12-4 and TRBJ1-2, with D unclear. Trimming shortened V by 3 bases and J by 4 bases, and 6 bases separated the two germline ends. The CDR3 runs to 12 residues.

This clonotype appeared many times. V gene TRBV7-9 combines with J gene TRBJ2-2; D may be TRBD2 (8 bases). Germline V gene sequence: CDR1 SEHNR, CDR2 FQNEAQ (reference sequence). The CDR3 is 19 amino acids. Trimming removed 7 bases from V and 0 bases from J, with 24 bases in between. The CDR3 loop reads CASTRDRNPGLANTGELFF. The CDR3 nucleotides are TGTGCCAGCACCAGGGACAGAAACCCGGGACTAGCGAACACCGGGGAGCTGTTTTTT.

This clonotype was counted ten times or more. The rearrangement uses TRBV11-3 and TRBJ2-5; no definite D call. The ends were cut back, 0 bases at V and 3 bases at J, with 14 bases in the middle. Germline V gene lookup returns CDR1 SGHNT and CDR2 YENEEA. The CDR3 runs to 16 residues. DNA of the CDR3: TGTGCCAGCAGCTTAGATACCCAGGTTGGGAAAGAGACCCAGTACTTC. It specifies CASSLDTQVGKETQYF. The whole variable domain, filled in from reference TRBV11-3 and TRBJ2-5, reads EAGVVQSPRYKIIEKKQPVAFWCNPISGHNTLYWYLQNLGQGPELLIRYENEEAVDDSQLPKDRFSAERLKGVDSTLKIQPAELGDSAVYLCASSLDTQVGKETQYFGPGTRLLVL.

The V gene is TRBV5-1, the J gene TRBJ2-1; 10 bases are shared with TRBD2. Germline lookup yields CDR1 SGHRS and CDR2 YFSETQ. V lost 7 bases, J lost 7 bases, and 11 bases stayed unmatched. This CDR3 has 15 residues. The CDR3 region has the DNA TGCGCCAGCCATGCCACCTCTAGCGGGAGTAATGAGCAGTTCTTC. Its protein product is CASHATSSGSNEQFF. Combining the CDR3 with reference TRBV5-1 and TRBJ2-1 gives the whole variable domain KAGVTQTPRYLIKTRGQQVTLSCSPISGHRSVSWYQQTPGQGLQFLFEYFSETQRNKGNFPGRFSGRQFSNSRSEMNVSTLELGDSALYLCASHATSSGSNEQFFGPGTRLTVL.

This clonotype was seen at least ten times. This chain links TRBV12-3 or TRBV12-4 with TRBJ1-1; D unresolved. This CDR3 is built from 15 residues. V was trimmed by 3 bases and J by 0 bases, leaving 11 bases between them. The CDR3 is CASSLGKGLNTEAFF. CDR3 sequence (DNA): TGTGCCAGCAGTTTGGGGAAAGGGCTGAACACTGAAGCTTTCTTT.

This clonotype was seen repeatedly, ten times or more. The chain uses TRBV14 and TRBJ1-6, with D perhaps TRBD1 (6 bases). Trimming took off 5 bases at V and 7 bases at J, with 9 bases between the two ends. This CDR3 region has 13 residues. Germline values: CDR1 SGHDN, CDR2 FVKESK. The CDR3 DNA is TGTGCCAGCAGCATAACAGGGAATTCACCCCTCCACTTT. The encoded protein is CASSITGNSPLHF. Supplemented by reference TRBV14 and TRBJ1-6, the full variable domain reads EAGVTQFPSHSVIEKGQTVTLRCDPISGHDNLYWYRRVMGKEIKFLLHFVKESKQDESGMPNNRFLAERTGGTYSTLKVQPAELEDSGVYFCASSITGNSPLHFGNGTRLTVT.

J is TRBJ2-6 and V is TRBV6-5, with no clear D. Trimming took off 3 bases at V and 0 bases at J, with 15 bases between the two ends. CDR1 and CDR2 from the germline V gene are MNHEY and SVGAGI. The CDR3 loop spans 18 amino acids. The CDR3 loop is CASSYREPWVSGANVLTF. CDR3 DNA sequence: TGTGCCAGCAGTTATAGGGAACCGTGGGTCTCTGGGGCCAACGTCCTGACTTTC.

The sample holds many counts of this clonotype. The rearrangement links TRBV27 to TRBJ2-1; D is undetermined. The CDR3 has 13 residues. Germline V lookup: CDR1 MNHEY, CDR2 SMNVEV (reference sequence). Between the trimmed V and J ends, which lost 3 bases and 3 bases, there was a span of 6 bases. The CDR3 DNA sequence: TGTGCCAGCAGTTTTACCCTCTACAATGAGCAGTTCTTC. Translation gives CASSFTLYNEQFF.

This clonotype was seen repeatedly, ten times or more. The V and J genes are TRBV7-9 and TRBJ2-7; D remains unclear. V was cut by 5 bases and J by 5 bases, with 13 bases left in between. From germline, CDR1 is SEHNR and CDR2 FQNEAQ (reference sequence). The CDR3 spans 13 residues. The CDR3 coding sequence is TGTGCCAGCAGCCGCTTTGGAAAAGACGAGCAGTACGTC. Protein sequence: CASSRFGKDEQYV.

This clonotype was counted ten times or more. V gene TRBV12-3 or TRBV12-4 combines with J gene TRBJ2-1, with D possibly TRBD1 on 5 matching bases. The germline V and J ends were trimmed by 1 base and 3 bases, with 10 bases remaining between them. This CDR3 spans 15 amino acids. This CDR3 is CASSLGQNYYNEQFF. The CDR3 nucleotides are TGTGCCAGCAGTTTAGGACAGAATTACTACAATGAGCAGTTCTTC.

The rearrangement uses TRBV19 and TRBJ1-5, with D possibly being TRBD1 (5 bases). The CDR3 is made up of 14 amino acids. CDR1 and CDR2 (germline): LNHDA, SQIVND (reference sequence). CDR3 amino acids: CAIETAYSNQPQHF. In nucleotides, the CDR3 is TGTGCGATTGAGACAGCATATAGCAATCAGCCCCAGCATTTT.

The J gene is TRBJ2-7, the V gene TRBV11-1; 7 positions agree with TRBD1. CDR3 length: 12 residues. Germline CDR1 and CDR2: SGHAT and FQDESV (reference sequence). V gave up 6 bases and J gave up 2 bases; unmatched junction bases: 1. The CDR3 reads CASRQGAYEQYF. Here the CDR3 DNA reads TGTGCCAGCAGGCAGGGGGCCTACGAGCAGTACTTC.

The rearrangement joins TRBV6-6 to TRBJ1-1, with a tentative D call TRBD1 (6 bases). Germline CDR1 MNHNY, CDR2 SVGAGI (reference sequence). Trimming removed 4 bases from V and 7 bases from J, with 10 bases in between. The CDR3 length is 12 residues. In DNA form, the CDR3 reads TGTGCCAGCAGTTCTCAGGGGTTTGAAGCTTTCTTT. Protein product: CASSSQGFEAFF.

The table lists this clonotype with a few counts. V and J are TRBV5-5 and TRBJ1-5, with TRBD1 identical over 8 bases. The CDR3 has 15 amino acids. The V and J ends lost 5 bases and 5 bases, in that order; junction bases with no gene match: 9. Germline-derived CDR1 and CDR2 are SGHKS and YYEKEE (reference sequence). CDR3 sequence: CASSRGTGGYQPQHF. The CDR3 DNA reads TGTGCCAGCAGTCGGGGGACAGGAGGTTATCAGCCCCAGCATTTT.